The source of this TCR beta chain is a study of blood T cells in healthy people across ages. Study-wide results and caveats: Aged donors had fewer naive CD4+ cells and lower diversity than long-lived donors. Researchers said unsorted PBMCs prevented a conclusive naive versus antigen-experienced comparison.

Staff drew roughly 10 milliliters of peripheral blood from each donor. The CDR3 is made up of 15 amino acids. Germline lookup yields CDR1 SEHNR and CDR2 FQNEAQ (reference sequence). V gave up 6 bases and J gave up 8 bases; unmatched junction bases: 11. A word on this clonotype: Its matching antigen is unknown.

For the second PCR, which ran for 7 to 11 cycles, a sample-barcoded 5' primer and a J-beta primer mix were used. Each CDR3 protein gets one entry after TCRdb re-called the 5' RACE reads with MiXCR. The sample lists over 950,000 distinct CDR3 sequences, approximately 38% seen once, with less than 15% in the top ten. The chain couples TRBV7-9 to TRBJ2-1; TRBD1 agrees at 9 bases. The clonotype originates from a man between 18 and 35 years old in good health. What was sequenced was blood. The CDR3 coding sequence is TGTGCCAGCAGTGCTGGACAGGGGAGGATCGATGAGCAGTTCTTC. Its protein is CASSAGQGRIDEQFF. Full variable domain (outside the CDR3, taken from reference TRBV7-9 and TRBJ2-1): DTGVSQNPRHKITKRGQNVTFRCDPISEHNRLYWYRQTLGQGPEFLTYFQNEAQLEKSRLLSDRFSAERPKGSFSTLEIQRTEQGDSAMYLCASSAGQGRIDEQFFGPGTRLTVL.